This T cell receptor (beta chain) is from a study of early T cells in non-severe SARS-CoV-2 infection (dated by TCRdb to 2020 to 2022). Study-wide context: Because TCR sequencing relied on bulk RNA taken from unsorted whole blood, pairing of alpha and beta chains was not possible. The paper's findings and limits, for the study overall: VDJdb matching was skewed toward anti-spike CD8 responses, so virus-specific expansions were likely underestimated and private and CD4 specificities were missed.

According to the germline V gene, CDR1 reads SNHLY and CDR2 reads FYNNEI. V lost 6 bases and J lost 3 bases, and the count of bases not matched to a germline gene is 3. There are 15 amino acids in the CDR3, from cysteine to phenylalanine inclusive. The read is trimmed to its CDR3 DNA, 45 bases read in frame from base 1. The library was produced with 5' RACE. TCRdb shows the sequencer as NextSeq 500. To correct for sequencing error and PCR bias, the TCR library protocol tagged individual cDNA molecules with unique molecular identifiers. Both TCR alpha and beta chains were sequenced, and tight co-correlation was observed between alpha and beta sequence abundances in each sample. For the original study's pipeline: Decombinator V4 was used to annotate TCR sequences for V gene, J gene and CDR3. TCRs were defined as expanded if a significant change between any two time points was detected under a Poisson model with p below 0.0001. Abundances of TCRs were expressed as counts per million after normalisation to the total number of TCRs sequenced in each sample. MAIT TCRs were defined by TRAV1-2 paired with TRAJ12, TRAJ20 or TRAJ33, and iNKT TCRs by TRAV10 paired with TRAJ18. VDJdb, accessed 1 November 2021, was searched for CMV, EBV and SARS-CoV-2 annotated TCRs, excluding TCRs annotated for multiple antigens. TCRdb handled the public reads itself, with Q25 trimming in fastp and clone calling in MiXCR, and kept productive beta chains. All rows with the same CDR3 protein become a single entry with the most common DNA and genes. The V and J calls and clone size are TCRdb's, not the authors'. In all, the sample holds roughly 92,000 distinct CDR3 sequences, and over 9.5% of those were seen once. Jointly, the top ten make up approximately 4.7% of the sample.

A case-control design nested within a healthcare worker cohort in London, UK, was used, with weekly nasopharyngeal swab PCR tests and blood sampling performed. Healthcare workers were recruited during the week of the UK lockdown, between 23 and 31 March 2020, and followed weekly for up to about 16 weeks. To note about this clonotype: The target of this receptor is not known. No base qualities exist here, and no much larger clone lies one base off it.

The material sequenced was whole blood, taken at baseline. This sequence originates from an adult who was a healthcare worker with PCR-confirmed SARS-CoV-2 infection or an uninfected control (not recorded which). The sequence is built from TRBV2 and TRBJ2-5, and 14 bases in between align with TRBD2. The DNA sequence reads TGTGCCAGCAGAGGACTAGCGGGAGGTGAAGAGACCCAGTACTTC. Its translation is CASRGLAGGEETQYF. This CDR3, with the reference TRBV2 and TRBJ2-5 proteins standing in past its ends, gives the full variable domain EPEVTQTPSHQVTQMGQEVILRCVPISNHLYFYWYRQILGQKVEFLVSFYNNEISEKSEIFDDQFSVERPDGSNFTLKIRSTKLEDSAMYFCASRGLAGGEETQYFGPGTRLLVL.